The TCR beta chain described here comes from a study of T cell repertoires in cytomegalovirus infection (dated by TCRdb to the late 2010s). About the investigation overall: The HLA type of each donor mattered for the analysis, because public TCR beta signatures pointed to carriage of CMV infection along with the matching HLA type.

General study outcomes and caveats: Cumulative frequency of public TCR beta family members discriminated carriers of CMV infection plus the relevant HLA type in this cohort and an independent roughly 330-donor cohort. The ex vivo response was dominated by HLA-C-restricted CMV-specific TCR beta clonotypes, which also provided the single most frequent clonotype in two of eight donors.

This clonotype was recorded at least ten times. Its antigen target is currently unknown. Base quality data are lacking; no much larger clone is found one base away. Via the germline V gene, CDR1 is KGHDR and CDR2 SFDVKD. From its cysteine to its phenylalanine, the CDR3 spans 12 amino acids. CDR3 DNA is the only sequence kept; it has 36 bases, read in frame from the first base. The junction carries 7 bases between V and J, which are trimmed by 4 bases and 6 bases respectively. For sequencing, an Illumina HiSeq 1500 was employed. In TCRdb, the public reads were trimmed at Q25 with fastp and aligned with MiXCR, with productive beta chains retained. When rows share a CDR3 protein, they turn into one entry using the most common DNA and genes. The sample table contains 310,000 or so distinct CDR3 sequences; only one count was recorded for about 9.2% of them. Of the sample, approximately 2.3% is held by the ten largest clones.

The receptor was derived from a human donor in good health (CMV status not recorded). Some clones in this sample may be carry-over from other donors' samples. Sample: PBMCs. The chain was built from TRBV24-1 and TRBJ2-3, with a weak D call of TRBD1 (5 bases match). The CDR3 sequence is CATSDDSDTQYF. The DNA reads TGTGCCACCAGTGACGACAGTGATACGCAGTATTTT.